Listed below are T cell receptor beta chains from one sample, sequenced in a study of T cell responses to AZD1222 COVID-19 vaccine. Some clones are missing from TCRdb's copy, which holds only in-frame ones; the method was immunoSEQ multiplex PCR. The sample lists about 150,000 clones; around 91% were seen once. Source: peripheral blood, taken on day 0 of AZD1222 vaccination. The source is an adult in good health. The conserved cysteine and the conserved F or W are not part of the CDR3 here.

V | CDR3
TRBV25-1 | ASAEGTGVYGYT
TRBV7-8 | ASSFNSPDDYGYT
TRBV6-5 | ASSYNPTGELF
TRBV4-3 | ASSHKSGTSGSGDEQF
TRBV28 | ASSPTRGGDLPQH
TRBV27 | ASSLRTGVIIDTQY
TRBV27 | ASRPQGTNEKLF
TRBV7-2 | ASSYLTSTDTQY
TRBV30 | AWKSYSGAF
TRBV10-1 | ASSEGTGDTEAF